The 19 T cell receptor beta chains listed next were all sequenced from one sample in a study of CDR3 diversity in severe acne. TCRdb reprocessed the PCR reads via MiXCR and lists one record per CDR3 protein. Among approximately 84,000 distinct CDR3 sequences, 51% were seen once, and the ten largest hold 13% to 15%. Sequenced input: blood. The receptors shown here come from a male donor in good health, without acne.

Comment on this clonotype: One end of the junction is discordant with germline, which a read error may explain. The chain employs TRBV20-1 and TRBJ1-1; D remains unclear. This CDR3 contains 10 residues. Germline loops: CDR1 DFQATT, CDR2 SNEGSKA (reference sequence). This CDR3 is CSASVSEDYF. In DNA form, the CDR3 reads TGCAGTGCTAGTGTCTCTGAAGACTACTTT.

The V gene is TRBV20-1, the J gene TRBJ2-7, with 9 bases aligning to TRBD2. The CDR3 runs 15 residues. The J segment lost 4 bases and the V segment lost 1 base, leaving 8 bases of the junction unmatched. The germline V gene has CDR1 DFQATT and CDR2 SNEGSKA (reference sequence). The CDR3 region has the DNA TGCAGTGCTAGAGCGTCTAGCGGGGCCCAGTACGAGCAGTACTTC. Translation: CSARASSGAQYEQYF.

This clonotype was seen ten or more times. The rearrangement joins TRBV6-5 to TRBJ1-4, with D uncertain. Germline CDR1 and CDR2: MNHEY and SVGAGI. The ends were cut back, 7 bases at V and 8 bases at J, with 17 bases in the middle. The CDR3 has 14 residues. In nucleotides, the CDR3 is TGTGCCAGCACCACGATACATGCGGGGGAAAAACTGTTTTTT. This codes for CASTTIHAGEKLFF.

This sequence joins TRBV28 and TRBJ2-2; D gene uncertain. V shed 7 bases and J shed 8 bases, with 11 bases lying between them. This CDR3 comprises 12 residues. CDR1 and CDR2 from the germline V gene are MDHEN and SYDVKM. The CDR3 reads CASNTPTGELFF. The CDR3 DNA follows: TGTGCCAGCAACACTCCTACAGGGGAGCTGTTTTTT.

This clonotype showed up just a few times. V is TRBV27 and J is TRBJ1-2; 7 bases are shared with TRBD1. The germline V gene has CDR1 MNHEY and CDR2 SMNVEV (reference sequence). There are 16 residues in the CDR3. V lost 5 bases and J lost 0; bases outside the gene matches: 9. This CDR3 is CASSPRDSRPNYGYTF. Here the CDR3 DNA reads TGTGCCAGCAGTCCCCGGGACAGCCGCCCTAACTATGGCTACACCTTC.

The gene calls are TRBV6-6 and TRBJ2-5, with TRBD1 matching over 8 bases. With the DNA end fitting TRBJ2-7 better, the J assignment may be wrong. The CDR3 has 14 amino acids. Germline assignment: CDR1 MNHNY and CDR2 SVGAGI (reference sequence). CDR3 amino acids: CASTRQGNSYEQYF. The DNA for the CDR3 is TGTGCCAGCACGCGACAGGGGAACTCCTACGAGCAGTACTTC.

This clonotype was seen at least ten times. This chain links TRBV5-8 with TRBJ2-3, with TRBD1 matching 7 bases. The germline CDR1 and CDR2 sequences are SGHTS and YDEGEE. The V gene end was trimmed by 2 bases and the J gene end by 0 bases; junction bases not matched to a gene: 3. This CDR3 has 15 amino acids. Here the CDR3 reads CASSLQGWSTDTQYF. In nucleotides, the CDR3 is TGTGCCAGCAGCTTACAGGGGTGGAGCACAGATACGCAGTATTTT. The full variable domain, in which reference TRBV5-8 and TRBJ2-3 provide the parts outside the CDR3, is EAGVTQSPTHLIKTRGQQATLRCSPISGHTSVYWYQQALGLGLQFLLWYDEGEERNRGNFPPRFSGRQFPNYSSELNVNALELEDSALYLCASSLQGWSTDTQYFGPGTRLTVL.

For the CDR3, the DNA is TGTGCCACCAGTGCTAGAGTTCCGGGACGGGACGAGACCCAGTACTTC. Its protein product is CATSARVPGRDETQYF. The chain combines TRBV24-1 with TRBJ2-5; D possibly uses TRBD1 or TRBD2 (5 bases each). Trimming cost V 5 bases and J 5 bases, with 20 bases left between them. Germline lookup yields CDR1 KGHDR and CDR2 SFDVKD. CDR3 length: 16 amino acids.

This clonotype showed up just once. The rearrangement joins TRBV20-1 to TRBJ2-7, with 14 bases lining up with TRBD2. J was trimmed by 4 bases and V by 5 bases; bases with no gene match: 10. This CDR3 is built from 16 residues. CDR1 DFQATT and CDR2 SNEGSKA come from the germline V gene (reference sequence). In nucleotides, the CDR3 is TGCAGTGCTGGACTAGCGGGGGGACTGCCCCCATACGAGCAGTACTTC. Translating gives CSAGLAGGLPPYEQYF.

The chain uses TRBV20-1 and TRBJ2-1, with 10 bases identical to TRBD2. CDR1 and CDR2 from the germline V gene are DFQATT and SNEGSKA (reference sequence). CDR3 length equals 15 residues. The junction had 12 bases not matched to a gene; V was cut back by 4 bases and J by 9 bases. CDR3 residues: CSAISLAGEVGEQFF. The DNA for the CDR3 is TGCAGTGCTATCTCCCTAGCGGGAGAGGTGGGTGAGCAGTTCTTC.

In this sample, this clonotype turned up a few times. The J gene is TRBJ2-7, the V gene TRBV19, with 7 bases identical to TRBD1. The V gene's germline CDR1 is LNHDA and CDR2 SQIVND (reference sequence). There are 13 residues in the CDR3. Trimming at V came to 10 bases and at J to 3 bases, leaving 9 bases not matched to a gene. The CDR3 sequence is CATSQGTDYEQYF. CDR3 nucleotides: TGTGCCACCAGCCAAGGGACAGACTACGAGCAGTACTTC. Combining the CDR3 with reference TRBV19 and TRBJ2-7 gives the whole variable domain DGGITQSPKYLFRKEGQNVTLSCEQNLNHDAMYWYRQDPGQGLRLIYYSQIVNDFQKGDIAEGYSVSREKKESFPLTVTSAQKNPTAFYLCATSQGTDYEQYFGPGTRLTVT.

This chain connects TRBV29-1 to TRBJ2-5; D call uncertain. The CDR3 is made up of 10 amino acids. The germline gives CDR1 SQVTM, CDR2 ANQGSEA. With 4 bases removed from V and 4 bases from J, the gap between germline ends came to 4 bases. In nucleotides, the CDR3 is TGCAGCGTTGGTCTAGAGACCCAGTACTTC. Translation gives CSVGLETQYF. The complete variable domain, with remaining parts taken from reference TRBV29-1 and TRBJ2-5, reads SAVISQKPSRDICQRGTSLTIQCQVDSQVTMMFWYRQQPGQSLTLIATANQGSEATYESGFVIDKFPISRPNLTFSTLTVSNMSPEDSSIYLCSVGLETQYFGPGTRLLVL.

Many counts were recorded for this clonotype. The chain couples TRBV5-1 to TRBJ2-7, with D perhaps TRBD1 (6 bases). Germline values: CDR1 SGHRS, CDR2 YFSETQ. Deletions cut 0 bases from V and 2 bases from J, with 9 bases between. The CDR3 length is 14 residues. CDR3 nucleotide sequence: TGCGCCAGCAGCTTGGTTGGGGGCGCCTACGAGCAGTACTTC. Translated: CASSLVGGAYEQYF.

The rearrangement joins TRBV20-1 to TRBJ2-3; TRBD2 matches 8 bases. This CDR3 is 14 amino acids long. V lost 3 bases and J lost 0; bases outside the gene matches: 2. Per germline, CDR1 DFQATT and CDR2 SNEGSKA (reference sequence). The CDR3 region is CSASPSGSTDTQYF. The CDR3 DNA reads TGCAGTGCTAGCCCTAGCGGGAGCACAGATACGCAGTATTTT.

V gene TRBV10-2 combines with J gene TRBJ2-3; 7 bases are shared with TRBD2. Germline V gives CDR1 WSHSY, CDR2 SAAADI. This CDR3 is built from 15 residues. After removal of 8 bases from V and 2 bases from J, the junction contained 10 bases not matched to a gene. The CDR3 DNA follows: TGCGCCAGCGATATGCGGGAGTTTTTCACAGATACGCAGTATTTT. Encoded protein: CASDMREFFTDTQYF.

V gene TRBV9 combines with J gene TRBJ1-3, with unresolved D. V shed 3 bases and J shed 3 bases, with 7 bases lying between them. The CDR3 loop spans 13 amino acids. The germline V gene encodes CDR1 SGDLS and CDR2 YYNGEE. CDR3 loop: CASSATDGNTIYF. CDR3 bases: TGTGCCAGCAGCGCCACGGATGGAAACACCATATATTTT.

This clonotype occurred a few times. The V gene is TRBV29-1, the J gene TRBJ2-7; TRBD1 matches 8 bases. J lost 0 bases, V lost 6 bases, and 7 bases had no gene match. The germline V gene has CDR1 SQVTM and CDR2 ANQGSEA. This CDR3 comprises 14 residues. CDR3 amino acids: CSVNGQGPSYEQYF. DNA of the CDR3: TGCAGCGTCAATGGACAGGGACCCTCCTACGAGCAGTACTTC.

The table lists this clonotype with a few counts. At one end the junction does not follow the germline gene, possibly because of a read error. This sequence joins TRBV9 and TRBJ1-5, with 7 bases fitting TRBD1. This CDR3 has 16 residues. Germline V gene sequence: CDR1 SGDLS, CDR2 YYNGEE. CDR3 in amino acids: CASSADRDTYNEPQHF. The CDR3 DNA follows: TGTGCCAGCAGCGCCGACAGGGACACCTACAATGAGCCCCAGCATTTT.

The chain combines TRBV7-3 with TRBJ2-1; 9 bases align to TRBD2. This CDR3 has 15 residues. Looked up from germline, CDR1 is SGHTA and CDR2 is FQGTGA. The J segment lost 12 bases and the V segment lost 3 bases, leaving 12 bases of the junction unmatched. The CDR3 spells CASSLPLAGERGQFF. The CDR3 nucleotides are TGTGCCAGCAGCTTGCCTTTAGCGGGGGAAAGGGGGCAGTTCTTC.